This TCR beta chain stems from a study of T-cell memory formation after mild COVID-19. V was shortened by 1 base and J by 8 bases, with 18 bases between the two germline ends. The germline V gene encodes CDR1 DFQATT and CDR2 SNEGSKA (reference sequence). The CDR3 length is 15 residues. MiXCR was run by TCRdb on the 5' RACE reads, yielding one entry per CDR3 protein. The sample yields almost 250,000 distinct CDR3 sequences, 15% to 17% seen once. The sequenced sample consisted of PBMCs or a T cell subset sorted from them (not recorded which). This clonotype originated in an adult woman who had mild COVID-19 (a few samples of this study predate the infection). Cell type and time point are not known. The chain joins TRBV20-1 to TRBJ2-1; D uncertain. The CDR3 is CSARGIEAQWDEQFF. CDR3 DNA: TGCAGTGCTAGAGGGATCGAGGCGCAGTGGGATGAGCAGTTCTTC.